A single sample is the source of the 3 T cell receptor beta chains below, sequenced in a study of CXCR3 chemokines and chemotherapy response in bladder cancer. From the PCR reads, TCRdb called clonotypes with MiXCR, one entry per CDR3 protein. The sample lists about 5,000 distinct CDR3 sequences, roughly 14% occurring once. This sample was gathered from a patient whose treatment included neoadjuvant chemotherapy. Receptors originate from a human donor with bladder cancer that responded to neoadjuvant chemotherapy.

This clonotype has at least ten counts. V gene TRBV29-1 combines with J gene TRBJ2-5, with 13 bases fitting TRBD2. This CDR3 region has 13 residues. From germline, CDR1 is SQVTM and CDR2 ANQGSEA. Trimming cost V 6 bases and J 9 bases; bases outside gene matches: 7. The CDR3 here is CSVRTSGSGAQYF. The CDR3 region has the DNA TGCAGCGTACGGACTAGCGGGAGCGGGGCCCAGTACTTC. The whole variable domain, remainder taken from reference TRBV29-1 and TRBJ2-5, is SAVISQKPSRDICQRGTSLTIQCQVDSQVTMMFWYRQQPGQSLTLIATANQGSEATYESGFVIDKFPISRPNLTFSTLTVSNMSPEDSSIYLCSVRTSGSGAQYFGPGTRLLVL.

This clonotype was observed a handful of times. The J gene is TRBJ2-7, the V gene TRBV12-3 or TRBV12-4; 8 bases match TRBD1. The trim removed 4 bases at V and 0 bases at J, leaving 2 bases unmatched. The CDR3 runs to 14 residues. As DNA, the CDR3 is TGTGCCAGCAGTTGGACAGGGAGCTCCTACGAGCAGTACTTC. It translates to CASSWTGSSYEQYF.

There are many counts of this clonotype. This rearrangement joins TRBV27 to TRBJ2-5; 9 bases align to TRBD2. The V gene's germline CDR1 is MNHEY and CDR2 SMNVEV (reference sequence). The CDR3 is 15 amino acids. V shed 6 bases, J shed 6 bases, and the junction held 11 bases outside the gene matches. CDR3 DNA sequence: TGTGCCAGCAGATCCCGTAGCGGGAGTTGGCAGACCCAGTACTTC. The encoded protein is CASRSRSGSWQTQYF.